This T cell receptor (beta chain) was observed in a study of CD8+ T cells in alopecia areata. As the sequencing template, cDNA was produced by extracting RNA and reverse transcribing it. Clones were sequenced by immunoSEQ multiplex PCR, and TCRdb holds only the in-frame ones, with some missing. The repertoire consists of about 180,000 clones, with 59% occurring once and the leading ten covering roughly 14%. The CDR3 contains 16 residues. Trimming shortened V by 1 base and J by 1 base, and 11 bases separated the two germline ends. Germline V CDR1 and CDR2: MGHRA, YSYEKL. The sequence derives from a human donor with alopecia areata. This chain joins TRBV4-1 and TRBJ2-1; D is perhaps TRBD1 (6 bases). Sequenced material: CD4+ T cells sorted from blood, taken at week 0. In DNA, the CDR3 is TGCGCCAGCAGCCAAGCCAGGGGAAGGTCCTACAATGAGCAGTTCTTC. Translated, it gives CASSQARGRSYNEQFF.